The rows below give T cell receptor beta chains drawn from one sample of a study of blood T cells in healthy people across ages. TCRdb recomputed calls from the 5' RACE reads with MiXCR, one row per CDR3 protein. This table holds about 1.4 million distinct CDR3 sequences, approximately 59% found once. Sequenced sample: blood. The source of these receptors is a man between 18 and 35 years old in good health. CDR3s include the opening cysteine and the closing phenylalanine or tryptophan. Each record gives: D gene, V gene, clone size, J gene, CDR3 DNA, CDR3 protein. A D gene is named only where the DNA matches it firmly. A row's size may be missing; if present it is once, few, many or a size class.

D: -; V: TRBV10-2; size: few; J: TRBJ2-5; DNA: TGCGCCAGCGCAAGGGACAACCAAGAGACCCAGTACTTC; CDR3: CASARDNQETQYF
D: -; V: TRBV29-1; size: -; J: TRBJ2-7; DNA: TGCAGCGTTGAAATAGACTCTAGCGCTCCCTACGAGCAGTACTTC; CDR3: CSVEIDSSAPYEQYF
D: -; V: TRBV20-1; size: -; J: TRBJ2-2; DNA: TGCAGTGCTCGAATTCTAGCGAGCACCGGGGAGCTGTTTTTT; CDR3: CSARILASTGELFF
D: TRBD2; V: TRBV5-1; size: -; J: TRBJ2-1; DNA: TGCGCCAGCCGACTAGCGGGTGCCGATAGCTCCTACAGTGAGCAGTTCTTC; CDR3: CASRLAGADSSYSEQFF
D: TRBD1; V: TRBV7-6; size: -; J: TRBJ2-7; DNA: TGTGCCAGCAGCTTAGGAGGTGGGACAGGGGGCGCCTACGAGCAGTACTTC; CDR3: CASSLGGGTGGAYEQYF
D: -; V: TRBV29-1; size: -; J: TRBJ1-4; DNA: TGCAGCGTTGAAGATTCGGGGGTCTTCGGGAAACTGTTTTTT; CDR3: CSVEDSGVFGKLFF
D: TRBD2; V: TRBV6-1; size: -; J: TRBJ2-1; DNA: TGTGCCAGCAGGGACGCCCACGGACTAGCGGGTTTCTCCTACAATGAGCAGTTCTTC; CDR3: CASRDAHGLAGFSYNEQFF
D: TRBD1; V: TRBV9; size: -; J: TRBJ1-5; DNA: TGTGCCAGCAGCGGGGACAGCGCCAATCAGCCCCAGCATTTT; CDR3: CASSGDSANQPQHF
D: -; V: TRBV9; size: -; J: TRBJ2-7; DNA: TGTGCCAGCAGCCCACTAGAGGACGAGCAGTACTTC; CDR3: CASSPLEDEQYF
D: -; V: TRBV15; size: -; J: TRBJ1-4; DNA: TGTGCCACCGGGACTGAAAAACTGTTTTTT; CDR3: CATGTEKLFF
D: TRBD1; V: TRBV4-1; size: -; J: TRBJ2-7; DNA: TGCGCCAGCAGCCAAGCGGGACAGGGGGTCGACGAGCAGTACTTC; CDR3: CASSQAGQGVDEQYF
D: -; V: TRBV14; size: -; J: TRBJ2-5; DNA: TGTGCCAGCAGCCAAGATAAGCTAAGTTGGGAGACCCAGTACTTC; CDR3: CASSQDKLSWETQYF
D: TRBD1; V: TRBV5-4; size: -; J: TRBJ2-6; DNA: TGTGCCAGCATCCCCGGGACAGGGGGTTCCCTCGCTGGGGCCAACGTCCTGACTTTC; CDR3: CASIPGTGGSLAGANVLTF
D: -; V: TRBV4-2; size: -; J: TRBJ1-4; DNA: TGTGCCAGCAGCCAAGATGGCAGGGAAAATGAAAAACTGTTTTTT; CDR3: CASSQDGRENEKLFF
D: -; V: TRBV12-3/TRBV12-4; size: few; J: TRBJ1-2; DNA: TGTGCCAGCAGTTTTGGGACCACCGACTATGGCTACACCTTC; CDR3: CASSFGTTDYGYTF
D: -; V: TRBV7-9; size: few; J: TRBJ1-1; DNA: TGTGCCAGCAGAGGCACGTTCGCCGGGCGGAACACTGAAGCTTTCTTT; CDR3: CASRGTFAGRNTEAFF